Below are 28 T cell receptor beta chains sequenced from a single sample in a study of cytomegalovirus exposure and HLA in healthy donors. The PCR employed 60 Vbeta primers together with 13 Jbeta primers. Sequencing used immunoSEQ multiplex PCR; TCRdb keeps in-frame clones, though not all of them. The sample's table shows about 74,000 clones. Sequencing was carried out using PBMCs. The receptor set was obtained from a female donor in good health and CMV-seropositive.

The J gene is TRBJ2-6, the V gene TRBV7-3, with 14 bases matching TRBD2. CDR1 SGHTA and CDR2 FQGTGA come from the germline V gene. The V gene end was trimmed by 4 bases and the J gene end by 1 base; junction bases not matched to a gene: 6. The CDR3 spans 19 residues. This CDR3 is CASSSQGLAGASGANVLTF. The CDR3 bases are TGTGCCAGCAGCTCCCAGGGACTAGCGGGGGCGTCTGGGGCCAACGTCCTGACTTTC.

This rearrangement joins TRBV6-6 to TRBJ2-1, with a tentative D call TRBD2 (7 bases). Germline V gene data show CDR1 as MNHNY and CDR2 as SVGAGI (reference sequence). The CDR3 runs to 16 residues. V lost 1 base to trimming and J lost 8 bases, with 18 bases between them. The CDR3 DNA is TGTGCCAGCAGTTACTTGGTGGGGGGGGCGGATTATGAGCAGTTCTTC. Protein: CASSYLVGGADYEQFF.

The CDR3 loop is CASSLAARANTGELFF. In nucleotides, the CDR3 is TGCGCCAGCAGCTTGGCAGCGAGAGCCAACACCGGGGAGCTGTTTTTT. V and J are TRBV5-1 and TRBJ2-2; no clear D. V dropped 0 bases and J dropped 2 bases, with 11 bases sitting between them. The CDR3 loop spans 16 amino acids. CDR1 is SGHRS, CDR2 YFSETQ, per germline. Complete variable domain (other parts from reference TRBV5-1 and TRBJ2-2): KAGVTQTPRYLIKTRGQQVTLSCSPISGHRSVSWYQQTPGQGLQFLFEYFSETQRNKGNFPGRFSGRQFSNSRSEMNVSTLELGDSALYLCASSLAARANTGELFFGEGSRLTVL.

This sequence joins TRBV7-3 and TRBJ2-1; 9 bases match TRBD1. Germline V CDR1 and CDR2: SGHTA, FQGTGA. The CDR3 spans 15 residues. V trimming: 5 bases; J trimming: 4 bases; junction bases outside the gene matches: 6. The CDR3 sequence: CASSATGGWYNEQFF. CDR3 DNA sequence: TGTGCCAGCAGCGCCACAGGGGGCTGGTACAATGAGCAGTTCTTC.

The gene calls are TRBV27 and TRBJ1-1; 9 positions match TRBD1. Per the germline V gene, CDR1 is MNHEY and CDR2 is SMNVEV (reference sequence). The CDR3 contains 15 residues. Losses at the gene ends were 2 bases for V and 6 bases for J; bases not matched to a gene: 7. Here the CDR3 DNA reads TGTGCCAGCAGTTTACTTGGGACAGGGAAAGCTGAAGCTTTCTTT. The encoded protein is CASSLLGTGKAEAFF.

The rearrangement links TRBV4-2 to TRBJ2-7; TRBD2 might be the D (5 bases). V lost 0 bases and J 4 bases, leaving 16 bases between the germline ends. The CDR3 has 16 residues. CDR1 is LGHNA, CDR2 YNFKEQ, per germline. CDR3 in DNA: TGTGCCAGCAGCCAAGATAAGGGCCGGGAATTTTACGAGCAGTACTTC. Translated: CASSQDKGREFYEQYF.

This chain links TRBV7-6 with TRBJ2-7, with 8 nucleotides matching TRBD2. The length of the CDR3 is 14 residues. V was clipped by 5 bases and J by 7 bases; unmatched bases: 10. Germline V lookup: CDR1 SGHVS, CDR2 FNYEAQ. CDR3 nucleotide sequence: TGTGCCAGCAGCCCGGCCTGGGGGACTAGAGAGCAGTACTTC. This translates into CASSPAWGTREQYF.

The chain is built from TRBV28 and TRBJ2-5; TRBD2 matches at 10 bases. The junction had 11 bases not matched to a gene; V was cut back by 6 bases and J by 4 bases. From germline, CDR1 is MDHEN and CDR2 SYDVKM. The CDR3 sequence is 16 residues long. CDR3 nucleotides: TGTGCCAGCAGCCTCCAAAGCGGGAGGGCCGCAGAGACCCAGTACTTC. It codes for CASSLQSGRAAETQYF.

CDR3 amino acids: CASSQAPGQGQEKLFF. CDR3 nucleotide sequence: TGCGCCAGCAGCCAAGCGCCTGGACAGGGGCAAGAAAAACTGTTTTTT. The V gene is TRBV4-3, the J gene TRBJ1-4, with 9 bases aligning to TRBD1. The CDR3 runs 16 residues. V shed 1 base and J 8 bases; nucleotides not matched to a gene: 8. Germline assignment: CDR1 LGHNA and CDR2 YSLEER.

CDR3: CASSPTGNYEQYF. The CDR3 DNA reads TGTGCCAGCAGCCCTACAGGGAACTACGAGCAGTACTTC. This rearrangement joins TRBV27 to TRBJ2-7; D may be TRBD1 (6 bases). Trimming removed 6 bases from V and 3 bases from J, with 12 bases in between. Germline V lookup: CDR1 MNHEY, CDR2 SMNVEV (reference sequence). CDR3 length: 13 amino acids.

The chain joins TRBV4-2 to TRBJ2-1; D ambiguous. Germline lookup yields CDR1 LGHNA and CDR2 YNFKEQ. The CDR3 sequence is 16 residues long. Trimming shortened V by 5 bases and J by 0 bases, and 14 bases separated the two germline ends. This CDR3 reads CASSALGESSYNEQFF. In nucleotides, the CDR3 is TGTGCCAGCAGCGCCCTTGGAGAGAGCTCCTACAATGAGCAGTTCTTC.

In DNA form, the CDR3 reads TGTGCCAGCAGCACGAACGGTAACAATGAGCAGTTCTTC. Translation gives CASSTNGNNEQFF. The chain combines TRBV2 with TRBJ2-1; D unclear. Per germline, CDR1 SNHLY and CDR2 FYNNEI. The ends were cut back, 6 bases at V and 5 bases at J, with 11 bases in the middle. The CDR3 sequence is 13 residues long.

The V call is TRBV7-2, the J call TRBJ1-5, with D possibly TRBD1 on 5 matching bases. The germline gives CDR1 SGHTA, CDR2 FQGNSA. CDR3 size: 16 residues. V was trimmed by 5 bases and J by 2 bases, leaving 16 bases between them. The CDR3 DNA sequence: TGTGCCAGCAGCCGGGGCACGGGGGGAGGCAATCAGCCCCAGCATTTT. This translates into CASSRGTGGGNQPQHF.

This chain links TRBV30 with TRBJ2-7, with D uncertain. Germline assignment: CDR1 GTSNPN and CDR2 SVGIG (reference sequence). The length of the CDR3 is 11 residues. Trimming removed 2 bases at V and 3 bases at J, with 5 bases between. The CDR3 DNA follows: TGTGCCTGGAGTCTCTTCTACGAGCAGTACTTC. Its protein is CAWSLFYEQYF.

The V gene is TRBV30, the J gene TRBJ2-1, with 8 nucleotides matching TRBD2. V lost 3 bases, J lost 5 bases, and 6 bases stayed unmatched. This CDR3 comprises 14 residues. CDR1 and CDR2 from the germline V gene are GTSNPN and SVGIG (reference sequence). The DNA for the CDR3 is TGTGCCTGGAGGGTTACGGGGGGGGACAATGAGCAGTTCTTC. Translating gives CAWRVTGGDNEQFF.

The chain joins TRBV6-1 to TRBJ1-5; D remains unclear. Trimming pared 7 bases from V and 3 bases from J, leaving 7 bases between. CDR1 and CDR2 (germline): MNHNS, SASEGT. The CDR3 has 12 amino acids. CDR3 loop: CASTGINQPQHF. DNA for the CDR3: TGTGCCAGCACAGGCATCAATCAGCCCCAGCATTTT.

The V call is TRBV9, the J call TRBJ2-3, with D tentatively TRBD2 (5 bases). This CDR3 has 12 residues. Trimming stripped 2 bases from V and 8 bases from J, with 9 bases between. The germline gives CDR1 SGDLS, CDR2 YYNGEE. CDR3: CASSVSDSTQYF. As DNA, the CDR3 is TGTGCCAGCAGCGTTAGCGACTCTACGCAGTATTTT.

In DNA form, the CDR3 reads TGTGCCAGCTCACCCGGCCCGGCGGCGGAATTAAGCGCTTTCTTT. Its translation: CASSPGPAAELSAFF. V gene TRBV18 combines with J gene TRBJ1-1; D gene unclear. The CDR3 extends over 15 amino acids. V gave up 3 bases and J gave up 11 bases, with 22 bases separating them. Germline CDR1 is KGHSH and CDR2 is LQKENI.

The chain couples TRBV5-6 to TRBJ2-1; unclear D gene. This CDR3 has 14 residues. Germline-derived CDR1 and CDR2 are SGHDT and YYEEEE. Trimming left V 1 base short and J 5 bases short, with 10 bases between. The CDR3 DNA reads as TGTGCCAGCAGCTTGCGAGCCCCGCACAATGAGCAGTTCTTC. Amino acids: CASSLRAPHNEQFF.

CDR3 DNA: TGTGCCTGGAGTCCGCCTCGGGCGGGTACCTACAATGAGCAGTTCTTC. Amino acids: CAWSPPRAGTYNEQFF. This rearrangement joins TRBV30 to TRBJ2-1; perhaps TRBD2 as D (5 bases). The CDR3 totals 16 residues. Per germline, CDR1 GTSNPN and CDR2 SVGIG (reference sequence). Deletions cut 2 bases from V and 2 bases from J, with 16 bases between.

The V call is TRBV7-2, the J call TRBJ2-3, with no clear D. The V and J ends lost 7 bases and 2 bases respectively, with 7 bases between them. Looked up from germline, CDR1 is SGHTA and CDR2 is FQGNSA. The CDR3 has 12 amino acids. CDR3 sequence (DNA): TGTGCCAGCAATCAGGCCACAGATACGCAGTATTTT. Translated: CASNQATDTQYF. Full variable domain (remainder filled in from reference TRBV7-2 and TRBJ2-3): GAGVSQSPSNKVTEKGKDVELRCDPISGHTALYWYRQSLGQGLEFLIYFQGNSAPDKSGLPSDRFSAERTGGSVSTLTIQRTQQEDSAVYLCASNQATDTQYFGPGTRLTVL.

The chain links TRBV2 to TRBJ2-7; D is ambiguous. Trimming cost V 5 bases and J 4 bases, with 9 bases left between them. CDR1 and CDR2 (germline): SNHLY, FYNNEI. This CDR3 contains 12 residues. Here the CDR3 reads CASSSLRYEQYF. CDR3 DNA: TGTGCCAGCAGTTCCCTACGGTACGAGCAGTACTTC. The full variable domain, in which reference TRBV2 and TRBJ2-7 provide the parts outside the CDR3, is EPEVTQTPSHQVTQMGQEVILRCVPISNHLYFYWYRQILGQKVEFLVSFYNNEISEKSEIFDDQFSVERPDGSNFTLKIRSTKLEDSAMYFCASSSLRYEQYFGPGTRLTVT.

The chain recombines TRBV13 with TRBJ2-7; D uncertain. The CDR3 is made up of 12 amino acids. CDR1 is PRHDT, CDR2 FYEKMQ, per germline (reference sequence). V dropped 4 bases and J dropped 7 bases, with 11 bases sitting between them. The CDR3 sequence: CASSSSSREQYF. CDR3 nucleotide sequence: TGTGCCAGCAGCTCCTCCTCCCGGGAGCAGTACTTC.

This sequence joins TRBV6-1 and TRBJ1-5, with a tentative D call TRBD1 (5 bases). With 6 bases removed from V and 6 bases from J, the gap between germline ends came to 15 bases. Germline V gene data show CDR1 as MNHNS and CDR2 as SASEGT. This CDR3 has 14 residues. The CDR3 coding sequence is TGTGCCAGCAGCCCCCGGACACGCAGTCAGCCCCAGCATTTT. Encoded protein: CASSPRTRSQPQHF.

CDR3 in DNA: TGTGCCAGCAGCACGGGACAGGGGGCGCTCGGAAACACCATATATTTT. Protein: CASSTGQGALGNTIYF. This chain links TRBV7-2 with TRBJ1-3, with TRBD1 matching over 12 bases. Germline V gene data show CDR1 as SGHTA and CDR2 as FQGNSA. The CDR3 has 16 residues. The V gene end was trimmed by 5 bases and the J gene end by 4 bases; junction bases not matched to a gene: 6.

CDR3 sequence (DNA): TGTGCCAGCAGCTTGCGACCAGGGGCCTTTGAAGCTTTCTTT. This gives the protein CASSLRPGAFEAFF. The gene calls are TRBV9 and TRBJ1-1, with D perhaps matching TRBD1 (6 bases). The germline V gene encodes CDR1 SGDLS and CDR2 YYNGEE. The length of the CDR3 is 14 residues. Trimming removed 4 bases from V and 7 bases from J, with 17 bases in between.

Concerning this clone: One junction end disagrees with the germline gene, perhaps due to a read error. The rearrangement links TRBV7-7 to TRBJ2-2; 7 nucleotides agree with TRBD2. Germline V CDR1 and CDR2: SSHAT, FNYEAQ (reference sequence). This CDR3 has 15 residues. The CDR3 region has the DNA TGTGCTAGCAGTTTGAGCGGGGCGAACACCGGGGAGCTGTTTTTT. Its translation is CASSLSGANTGELFF.

The rearrangement links TRBV5-1 to TRBJ2-2; 8 nucleotides line up with TRBD2. The CDR3 totals 15 residues. Germline CDR1 is SGHRS and CDR2 is YFSETQ. Trimming at V came to 0 bases and at J to 7 bases, leaving 5 bases not matched to a gene. CDR3 loop: CASSLVQAGVGELFF. DNA for the CDR3: TGCGCCAGCAGCTTGGTACAAGCGGGAGTCGGGGAGCTGTTTTTT.